This entry lists 8 T cell receptor beta chains sequenced from one sample in a study of cytomegalovirus exposure and HLA in healthy donors. The primer mix had 60 Vbeta and 13 Jbeta primers. The data were produced by immunoSEQ multiplex PCR, yet TCRdb's version contains in-frame clones alone and is incomplete. The repertoire holds 120,000 or so clones, with 80% to 85% as singletons. The specimen sequenced was PBMCs. These receptors originate from a human donor in good health.

The table lists this clone with a few counts. J is TRBJ1-2 and V is TRBV5-1; 7 nucleotides match TRBD1. The germline V gene has CDR1 SGHRS and CDR2 YFSETQ. After removal of 1 base from V and 2 bases from J, the junction contained 2 bases not matched to a gene. This CDR3 contains 14 residues. The CDR3 is CASSLTGANYGYTF. The CDR3 DNA is TGCGCCAGCAGCTTGACAGGGGCGAACTATGGCTACACCTTC.

CDR3 sequence: CASSPTGGDTGELFF. CDR3 DNA sequence: TGTGCCAGCAGCCCCACAGGGGGCGATACCGGGGAGCTGTTTTTT. V gene TRBV28 combines with J gene TRBJ2-2; 9 nucleotides match TRBD1. The germline CDR1 and CDR2 sequences are MDHEN and SYDVKM. V was clipped by 6 bases and J by 5 bases; unmatched bases: 7. The CDR3 consists of 15 residues.

The V call is TRBV7-3, the J call TRBJ2-5; 10 bases are a match to TRBD1. Losses at the gene ends were 4 bases for V and 3 bases for J; bases not matched to a gene: 2. This CDR3 has 14 residues. CDR1 is SGHTA and CDR2 is FQGTGA in the germline V gene. The CDR3, as DNA: TGTGCCAGCAGCTCCGGGACAGGGGAAGAGACCCAGTACTTC. This sequence encodes CASSSGTGEETQYF.

CDR3 coding DNA: TGTGCCAGCAGTTACGCCGGACAGGGCTATGGCTACACCTTC. It codes for CASSYAGQGYGYTF. The chain has TRBV6-5 and TRBJ1-2, with 8 bases identical to TRBD1. The CDR3 extends over 14 amino acids. Germline V gene sequence: CDR1 MNHEY, CDR2 SVGAGI. V lost 2 bases to trimming and J lost 4 bases; unmatched junction nucleotides: 3.

With regard to this clone: The junction and the germline gene differ at one end; a read error may be behind it. The chain combines TRBV7-7 with TRBJ1-3; 10 bases are shared with TRBD1. The CDR3 consists of 17 residues. CDR1 SSHAT and CDR2 FNYEAQ come from the germline V gene (reference sequence). CDR3 nucleotide sequence: TGTGCTAGCAGCGCCATACCCGGGACAGGGGTTGGAAACACCATATATTTT. Its translation: CASSAIPGTGVGNTIYF.

V gene TRBV11-2 combines with J gene TRBJ1-4, with D tentatively TRBD1 (5 bases). There are 17 residues in the CDR3. The germline CDR1 and CDR2 sequences are SGHAT and FQNNGV. V lost 5 bases and J 6 bases, leaving 22 bases between the germline ends. The CDR3 coding sequence is TGTGCCAGCAGCCGGAGGGGCGCATCTGTCGCTGATGAAAAACTGTTTTTT. Protein sequence: CASSRRGASVADEKLFF.

This chain joins TRBV15 and TRBJ2-3; D uncertain. Trimming removed 4 bases at V and 0 bases at J, with 17 bases between. This CDR3 region has 17 residues. CDR1 and CDR2 (germline): LNHNV, YYDKDF (reference sequence). In DNA form, the CDR3 reads TGTGCCACCAGCATCGGTTTTGGGCCTTCTAGCACAGATACGCAGTATTTT. Amino acids: CATSIGFGPSSTDTQYF.

The chain uses TRBV6-1 and TRBJ2-7, with 7 nucleotides matching TRBD1. This CDR3 region has 13 residues. The germline V gene has CDR1 MNHNS and CDR2 SASEGT. Unmatched junction bases numbered 8, after V lost 8 bases and J lost 4 bases. This chain's CDR3 is CASSETGSYEQYF. The CDR3 DNA reads TGTGCCAGCTCCGAGACAGGGTCTTACGAGCAGTACTTC.